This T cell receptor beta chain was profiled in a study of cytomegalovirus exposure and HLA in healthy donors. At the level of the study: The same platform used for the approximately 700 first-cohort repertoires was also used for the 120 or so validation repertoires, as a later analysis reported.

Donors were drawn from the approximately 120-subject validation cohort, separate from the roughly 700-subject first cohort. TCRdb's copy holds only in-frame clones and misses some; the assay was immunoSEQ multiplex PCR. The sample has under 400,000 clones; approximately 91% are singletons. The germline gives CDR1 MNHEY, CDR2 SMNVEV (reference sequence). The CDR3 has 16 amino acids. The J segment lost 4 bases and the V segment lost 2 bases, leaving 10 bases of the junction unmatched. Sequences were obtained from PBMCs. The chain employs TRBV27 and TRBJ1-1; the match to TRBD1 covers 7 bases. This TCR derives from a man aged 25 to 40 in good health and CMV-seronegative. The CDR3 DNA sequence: TGTGCCAGCAGTTTAGCCGCAGGGGGTCTTCTCACTGAAGCTTTCTTT. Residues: CASSLAAGGLLTEAFF.